The 14 T cell receptor beta chains listed next were all sequenced from one sample in a study of CD8+CD57+ T cells in acquired aplastic anemia. Selection for sequencing was limited to patients who had shown CD8+CD57+ cell expansion by flow cytometry. Genomic DNA, the template, was used for profiling of the TCR beta VDJ and CDR3. TCRdb itself ran the reads through MiXCR, one entry per CDR3 protein. The sample yields roughly 250,000 distinct CDR3 sequences, around 45% seen once. The sample comprised sorted CD4+, CD8+, or CD8+CD57+ T cells (not recorded which) from PBMCs. The origin of the receptors is a human donor with aplastic anemia.

This clonotype was recorded many times. The J gene is TRBJ2-2, the V gene TRBV6-6; D might be TRBD1 (5 bases). Germline CDR1 and CDR2: MNHNY and SVGAGI (reference sequence). Trimming left V 5 bases short and J 2 bases short, with 12 bases between. The CDR3 totals 15 residues. The CDR3 nucleotides read TGTGCCAGCAGTCCTCGACAGCTTAACACCGGGGAGCTGTTTTTT. Translated: CASSPRQLNTGELFF.

Of note for this clonotype: It may be a read error: a sequence one base away is much more abundant. The chain combines TRBV7-9 with TRBJ2-2; a possible D gene is TRBD2 (5 bases). The germline V gene encodes CDR1 SEHNR and CDR2 FQNEAQ (reference sequence). This CDR3 has 16 amino acids. V shed 5 bases and J shed 4 bases, with 17 bases lying between them. This chain's CDR3 is CASSGSPLGSTGELFF. The CDR3 DNA sequence: TGTGCCAGCAGCGGTTCCCCACTAGGCAGCACCGGGGAGCTGTTTTTT.

This clonotype occurred many times. The CDR3 region is CSARHTSGQGNSPLHF. CDR3 coding DNA: TGCAGTGCTAGACACACCTCTGGACAGGGGAATTCACCCCTCCACTTT. The chain couples TRBV20-1 to TRBJ1-6, with 9 nucleotides matching TRBD1. CDR3 length: 16 amino acids. V shed 2 bases, J shed 7 bases, and the junction held 9 bases outside the gene matches. Germline loops: CDR1 DFQATT, CDR2 SNEGSKA (reference sequence).

This chain links TRBV5-1 with TRBJ2-3, with a weak D call TRBD2 (7 bases). Trimming shortened V by 7 bases and J by 2 bases, and 17 bases separated the two germline ends. The CDR3 is 15 residues long. Looked up from germline, CDR1 is SGHRS and CDR2 is YFSETQ. CDR3 coding DNA: TGCGCCAGCCACAATATCGGGGGGCCCACAGATACGCAGTATTTT. This translates into CASHNIGGPTDTQYF.

The rearrangement uses TRBV13 and TRBJ1-1; D is uncertain. The germline V gene has CDR1 PRHDT and CDR2 FYEKMQ (reference sequence). This CDR3 has 14 amino acids. Trimming shortened V by 3 bases and J by 5 bases, and 13 bases separated the two germline ends. The CDR3 DNA follows: TGTGCCAGCAGCTTGAACGGGTTTAGTACTGAAGCTTTCTTT. This gives the protein CASSLNGFSTEAFF.

This clonotype was detected many times. This sequence joins TRBV5-1 and TRBJ2-7, with 9 nucleotides matching TRBD2. CDR1 is SGHRS and CDR2 is YFSETQ in the germline V gene. The CDR3 runs 13 residues. Unmatched junction bases numbered 4, after V lost 7 bases and J lost 2 bases. In DNA form, the CDR3 reads TGCGCCAGCCGGCCTAGCGGGACCTACGAGCAGTACTTC. The encoded protein is CASRPSGTYEQYF.

There are many counts of this clonotype. V is TRBV6-2 or TRBV6-3 and J is TRBJ1-2; the match to TRBD1 covers 7 bases. Trimming removed 8 bases from V and 8 bases from J; junction bases left unmatched: 11. Germline-derived CDR1 and CDR2 are MNHEY and SVGEGT. The CDR3 length is 13 residues. CDR3 loop: CASGVKGATGYTF. CDR3 nucleotides: TGTGCCAGCGGGGTTAAGGGGGCGACAGGCTACACCTTC.

This clonotype has just one count. The chain uses TRBV7-2 and TRBJ2-7; D is uncertain. The germline V and J ends were trimmed by 2 bases and 3 bases, with 5 bases remaining between them. Per germline, CDR1 SGHTA and CDR2 FQGNSA. CDR3 length: 12 residues. CDR3 nucleotide sequence: TGTGCCAGCAGCTTAACCAACTACGAGCAGTACTTC. Its translation is CASSLTNYEQYF.

This clonotype was recorded many times. The gene calls are TRBV7-8 and TRBJ2-5; a weak D match, TRBD1 (5 bases). Trimming took 5 bases from V and 1 from J, leaving 14 bases between them. The CDR3 has 15 residues. Germline CDR1 SGHVS, CDR2 FQNEAQ. The CDR3 DNA reads as TGTGCCAGCAGCCCCGACAGACAGCCCCAAGAGACCCAGTACTTC. Translation: CASSPDRQPQETQYF.

The chain joins TRBV11-1 to TRBJ2-5; 7 nucleotides match TRBD2. Germline CDR1 reads SGHAT; CDR2 reads FQDESV (reference sequence). The trim removed 4 bases at V and 2 bases at J, leaving 10 bases unmatched. The CDR3 runs to 16 residues. CDR3 amino acids: CASSWLGSSGQETQYF. The CDR3 DNA sequence: TGTGCCAGCAGCTGGCTGGGGTCTAGCGGACAAGAGACCCAGTACTTC.

This clonotype showed up many times. The V gene is TRBV7-9, the J gene TRBJ2-7, with D perhaps matching TRBD1 or TRBD2 (5 bases each). The CDR3 totals 14 residues. V gave up 5 bases and J gave up 2 bases, with 13 bases separating them. Germline lookup yields CDR1 SEHNR and CDR2 FQNEAQ (reference sequence). The CDR3 protein is CASSGEGITYEQYF. For the CDR3, the DNA is TGTGCCAGCAGCGGCGAGGGGATCACCTACGAGCAGTACTTC.

As regards this clonotype: At one of its ends the junction is not consistent with the germline gene, which may arise from a read error. V usage is TRBV7-9 and J usage is TRBJ1-1; D is undetermined. Germline CDR1 is SEHNR and CDR2 is FQNEAQ (reference sequence). The CDR3 covers 13 residues. The CDR3 loop is CASRLALDTEAFF. In nucleotides, the CDR3 is TGTGCCAGCAGGTTAGCCCTTGACACTGAAGCTTTCTTT.

This clonotype has just a few counts. Given a much more abundant clone one base away, this may be a read error. The chain carries TRBV13 and TRBJ1-3; possibly TRBD1 for D (6 bases). V was cut by 8 bases and J by 4 bases, with 15 bases left in between. This CDR3 is built from 14 residues. In germline, CDR1 is PRHDT, CDR2 FYEKMQ (reference sequence). The DNA for the CDR3 is TGTGCCAGCGGCAGGACAGTAGAAGGAAACACCATATATTTT. Amino acid sequence: CASGRTVEGNTIYF. Filled out from reference TRBV13 and TRBJ1-3, the complete variable domain reads AAGVIQSPRHLIKEKRETATLKCYPIPRHDTVYWYQQGPGQDPQFLISFYEKMQSDKGSIPDRFSAQQFSDYHSELNMSSLELGDSALYFCASGRTVEGNTIYFGEGSWLTVV.

The chain has TRBV7-9 and TRBJ1-1; unclear D gene. The V and J ends lost 6 bases and 6 bases respectively, with 14 bases between them. Per germline, CDR1 SEHNR and CDR2 FQNEAQ (reference sequence). The CDR3 has 13 amino acids. CDR3 sequence: CASSFSGLPEAFF. The CDR3 DNA reads as TGTGCCAGCAGTTTTTCCGGGCTTCCTGAAGCTTTCTTT.